This T cell receptor beta chain was captured by sequencing in a study of blood T cell repertoires in COVID-19. Across the study: Material from acute and convalescent COVID-19 was sourced from the United States, Italy and Spain. Sources were T cells, B-cell-depleted T cells, or PBMCs; the material itself was cDNA or gDNA.

CDR1 is SEHNR, CDR2 FQNEAQ, per germline (reference sequence). The CDR3 spans 13 residues. The ends were cut back, 2 bases at V and 2 bases at J, with 6 bases in the middle. Authors' processing steps: Nucleated cell counts were estimated from reference gene primer amplification. TCRdb keeps only in-frame clones here, not all; method: immunoSEQ multiplex PCR. V and J calls and clone size are those listed in that table; D and trimming were worked out from the DNA. The table records about 84,000 clones, 80% to 90% of them present only once. The gene calls are TRBV7-9 and TRBJ1-1, with no clear D. Sequenced sample: peripheral blood. The TCR comes from an older man with active or convalescent COVID-19. The CDR3 region is CASSLSENTEAFF. For the CDR3, the DNA is TGTGCCAGCAGCTTATCAGAAAACACTGAAGCTTTCTTT. The full variable domain, in which reference TRBV7-9 and TRBJ1-1 provide the parts outside the CDR3, is DTGVSQNPRHKITKRGQNVTFRCDPISEHNRLYWYRQTLGQGPEFLTYFQNEAQLEKSRLLSDRFSAERPKGSFSTLEIQRTEQGDSAMYLCASSLSENTEAFFGQGTRLTVV.